A selection of T cell receptor beta chains follows, all from one sample in a study of cytomegalovirus exposure and HLA in healthy donors. Sequencing used immunoSEQ multiplex PCR; TCRdb keeps in-frame clones, though not all of them. The table for this sample gives approximately 110,000 clones. Sample: PBMCs. The origin of the receptors is a man younger than 35 in good health and CMV-seronegative. CDR3s include the opening cysteine and the closing phenylalanine or tryptophan. Fields, in order: J gene, V gene, CDR3 protein.

j_gene: TRBJ1-2; v_gene: TRBV6-1; CDR3aa: CASSDSAGARVYGYTF
j_gene: TRBJ1-1; v_gene: TRBV18; CDR3aa: CASSSDQIMNTEAFF
j_gene: TRBJ2-1; v_gene: TRBV2; CDR3aa: CASSPSGASYNEQFF
j_gene: TRBJ2-3; v_gene: TRBV6-1; CDR3aa: CASSENPRLAVF
j_gene: TRBJ2-3; v_gene: TRBV10-3; CDR3aa: CAISEETSGKSTDTQYF
j_gene: TRBJ1-1; v_gene: TRBV11-2; CDR3aa: CASSSISGQVEAFF
j_gene: TRBJ1-2; v_gene: TRBV6-5; CDR3aa: CASSEQKSSYGYTF
j_gene: TRBJ1-5; v_gene: TRBV11-2; CDR3aa: CASSSGQGRNQPQHF
j_gene: TRBJ1-1; v_gene: TRBV7-8; CDR3aa: CASSSKGLTNTEAFF
j_gene: TRBJ2-2; v_gene: TRBV5-4; CDR3aa: CASSPTGFGELFF
j_gene: TRBJ1-6; v_gene: TRBV6-6; CDR3aa: CASSLSAGVPSPLHF
j_gene: TRBJ1-1; v_gene: TRBV2; CDR3aa: CASEGDTEAFF
j_gene: TRBJ1-4; v_gene: TRBV5-1; CDR3aa: CASSRTGEIGEKLFF
j_gene: TRBJ1-6; v_gene: TRBV6-1; CDR3aa: CASSGDRGGYSPLHF
j_gene: -; v_gene: TRBV19; CDR3aa: CASSIRLAGSPVDEQYF
j_gene: TRBJ1-1; v_gene: TRBV20-1; CDR3aa: CSARFITEAFF
j_gene: TRBJ2-3; v_gene: TRBV11-2; CDR3aa: CASSLVSVQDPRDTQYF
j_gene: TRBJ1-5; v_gene: TRBV7-9; CDR3aa: CASSLVGGGNQPQHF
j_gene: TRBJ2-7; v_gene: TRBV9; CDR3aa: CASSSRLAGHNSYEQYF
j_gene: TRBJ2-5; v_gene: TRBV5-1; CDR3aa: CASSLDRRQETQYF
j_gene: TRBJ2-3; v_gene: TRBV18; CDR3aa: CASSPLLPGLLTSTDTQYF
j_gene: TRBJ1-2; v_gene: TRBV5-6; CDR3aa: CASSLGDRDLRYGYTF
j_gene: TRBJ2-5; v_gene: TRBV10-3; CDR3aa: CATWTAGGEQYF
j_gene: TRBJ1-1; v_gene: TRBV10-2; CDR3aa: CASRPPTGVDTEAFF
j_gene: TRBJ1-2; v_gene: TRBV19; CDR3aa: CASSSGTAFYGYTF
j_gene: TRBJ1-2; v_gene: TRBV28; CDR3aa: CASRAGDRGVGYGYTF
j_gene: TRBJ2-7; v_gene: TRBV11-2; CDR3aa: CASSSRTSGSSEQYF
j_gene: TRBJ1-2; v_gene: TRBV19; CDR3aa: CATRATTGTVYGYTF
j_gene: TRBJ1-6; v_gene: TRBV2; CDR3aa: CASSEGTGNSPLHF
j_gene: TRBJ2-1; v_gene: TRBV7-2; CDR3aa: CASSLVPRDNSYNEQFF
j_gene: TRBJ2-2; v_gene: TRBV5-1; CDR3aa: CASSFTGQTNTGELFF
j_gene: TRBJ2-2; v_gene: TRBV4-1; CDR3aa: CASSQEGGAVGELFF
j_gene: TRBJ2-6; v_gene: TRBV21-1; CDR3aa: CASSKARTGKKRSGANVLTF
j_gene: TRBJ1-1; v_gene: TRBV5-4; CDR3aa: CASSLVTGINTEAFF
j_gene: TRBJ1-3; v_gene: TRBV19; CDR3aa: CASTSTRSGNTIYF
j_gene: TRBJ1-1; v_gene: TRBV9; CDR3aa: CASSADSYTEAFF
j_gene: TRBJ2-3; v_gene: TRBV5-1; CDR3aa: CASSLAGLGDTQYF
j_gene: TRBJ1-2; v_gene: TRBV7-8; CDR3aa: CASSSAGIPGYGYTF
j_gene: TRBJ1-4; v_gene: TRBV7-9; CDR3aa: CASSRDRDGEKLFF
j_gene: TRBJ1-6; v_gene: TRBV6-1; CDR3aa: CASRPGGNSPLHF
j_gene: TRBJ2-1; v_gene: TRBV7-9; CDR3aa: CASSLEGTSGRGGQFF
j_gene: TRBJ2-1; v_gene: TRBV15; CDR3aa: CATSTGLLANEQFF
j_gene: TRBJ1-1; v_gene: TRBV29-1; CDR3aa: CSVEGGGRVNTEAFF
j_gene: TRBJ1-1; v_gene: TRBV19; CDR3aa: CASSIDRFRAGGVNTEAFF
j_gene: TRBJ2-1; v_gene: TRBV28; CDR3aa: CASSLSGAGDLNEQFF
j_gene: TRBJ2-3; v_gene: TRBV7-2; CDR3aa: CASSLGLSSGGPTDTQYF
j_gene: TRBJ2-2; v_gene: TRBV28; CDR3aa: CASTSGVIGELFF
j_gene: TRBJ1-1; v_gene: TRBV6-6; CDR3aa: CASSYAGTGGEAFF
j_gene: TRBJ1-5; v_gene: TRBV7-2; CDR3aa: CASSPYSNQPQHF
j_gene: TRBJ1-6; v_gene: TRBV10-2; CDR3aa: CASSESRPEYNSPLHF
j_gene: TRBJ2-7; v_gene: TRBV2; CDR3aa: CASSEVGGVYEQYF
j_gene: TRBJ2-7; v_gene: TRBV6-5; CDR3aa: CASSYSSRVRGEQYF
j_gene: TRBJ1-4; v_gene: TRBV27; CDR3aa: CASSSYSLQHEKLFF
j_gene: TRBJ1-1; v_gene: TRBV18; CDR3aa: CASSPWTGPESFF
j_gene: TRBJ1-1; v_gene: TRBV2; CDR3aa: CASTRTGNLNTEAFF